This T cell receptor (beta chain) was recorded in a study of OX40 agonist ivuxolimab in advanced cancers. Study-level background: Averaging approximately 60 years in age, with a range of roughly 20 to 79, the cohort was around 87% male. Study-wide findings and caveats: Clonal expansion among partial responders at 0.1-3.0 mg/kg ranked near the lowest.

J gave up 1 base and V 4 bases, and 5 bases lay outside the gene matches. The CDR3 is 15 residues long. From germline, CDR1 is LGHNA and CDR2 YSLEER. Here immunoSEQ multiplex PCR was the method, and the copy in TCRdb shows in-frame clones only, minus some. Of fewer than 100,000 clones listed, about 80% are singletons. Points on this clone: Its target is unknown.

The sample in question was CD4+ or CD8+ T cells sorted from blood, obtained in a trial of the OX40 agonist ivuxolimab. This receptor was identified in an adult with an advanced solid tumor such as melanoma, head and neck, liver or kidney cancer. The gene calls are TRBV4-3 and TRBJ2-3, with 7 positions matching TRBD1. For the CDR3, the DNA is TGCGCCAGCAGCCGGAACAGGGGCCGCACAGATACGCAGTATTTT. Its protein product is CASSRNRGRTDTQYF.